The rows below give T cell receptor beta chains drawn from one sample of a study of T cell repertoires in cytomegalovirus infection. TCRdb itself ran the reads through MiXCR, one entry per CDR3 protein. The sample lists roughly 230,000 distinct CDR3 sequences; 22% were seen once. Sequenced: CD8+ T cells from PBMCs. All receptors derive from a human donor in good health (CMV status not recorded). Some clones in this sample may be carry-over from other donors' samples. Each CDR3 is given with its conserved first and last residue. D genes are given only for firm matches. Clone size appears in some rows only: once, few, many, or a class for an expanded clone.

d_call cdr3_length j_call v_call clone_size cdr3_nt cdr3_aa
- 14 TRBJ2-7 TRBV27 - TGTGCCAGCGGACTTTCGATCGGGCAGGGCGAGCAGTACTTC CASGLSIGQGEQYF
- 15 TRBJ2-7 TRBV2 many TGTGCCAGTTTTGGCGAAGGGGCCCTCTCCTACGAGCAGTACTTC CASFGEGALSYEQYF
- 13 TRBJ1-4 TRBV20-1 - TGCAGTGCTACGCAGGGAGGGAGTGAAAAACTGTTTTTT CSATQGGSEKLFF
- 15 TRBJ1-5 TRBV27 few TGTGCCAGCAGCGTGGGGGGCGCGGGCAATCAGCCCCAGCATTTT CASSVGGAGNQPQHF
- 15 TRBJ1-2 TRBV28 few TGTGCCAGCAGTTTGGTGCAGGGGAGGGTCTATGGCTACACCTTC CASSLVQGRVYGYTF
TRBD2 16 TRBJ2-1 TRBV29-1 - TGCAGCGTTGACGGACTAGCGCAGAGCTCCTACAATGAGCAGTTCTTC CSVDGLAQSSYNEQFF
- 12 TRBJ1-1 TRBV12-3/TRBV12-4 many TGTGCCATCAGAGAAGGGGGAACTGAAGCTTTCTTT CAIREGGTEAFF
- 12 TRBJ2-1 TRBV6-1 few TGTGCCAGCAGTGATGGTCGCACGGAGCAGTTCTTC CASSDGRTEQFF
TRBD2 16 TRBJ2-1 TRBV6-6 few TGTGCCAGCAGTTACTCAGCGGGGGCCCTTTACAATGAGCAGTTCTTC CASSYSAGALYNEQFF
- 15 TRBJ1-5 TRBV28 - TGTGCCAGCAGTTTGACACCTTATAGCAATCAGCCCCAGCATTTT CASSLTPYSNQPQHF
- 14 TRBJ2-5 TRBV28 - TGTGCCAGCAGTTTGATTCCAGACCAAGAGACCCAGTACTTC CASSLIPDQETQYF
TRBD2 16 TRBJ2-1 TRBV15 few TGTGCCACCAGCAGGGAGGGACTAGCGGGGGTATATGAGCAGTTCTTC CATSREGLAGVYEQFF
- 12 TRBJ2-1 TRBV29-1 - TGCAGCGTTGGCCGAGGGGGGAATGAGCAGTTCTTC CSVGRGGNEQFF
- 13 TRBJ2-1 TRBV12-3/TRBV12-4 - TGTGCCAGCAGTTTAGGGTTCAGGAATGAGCAGTTCTTC CASSLGFRNEQFF
- 13 TRBJ2-5 TRBV28 few TGTGCCAGCAGCTTATTAGTGACAGAGACCCAGTACTTC CASSLLVTETQYF
- 14 TRBJ2-3 TRBV6-5 - TGTGCCAGCAGTTACTCGTTAAGGCCGGATACGCAGTATTTT CASSYSLRPDTQYF
- 14 TRBJ1-1 TRBV3-1 - TGTGCCAGCAGCCAAGACCGGTGGAGCCCTGAAGCTTTCTTT CASSQDRWSPEAFF
- 14 TRBJ2-7 TRBV27 - TGTGCCAGCAGTTTAAGTCGGGGTTCCTACGAGCAGTACTTC CASSLSRGSYEQYF
TRBD1 15 TRBJ2-1 TRBV5-5 few TGTGCCAGCAGCCCAAGGACAGGTTCAGGGGATGAGCAGTTCTTC CASSPRTGSGDEQFF
- 13 TRBJ2-7 TRBV7-9 many TGTGCCAGCAGCGCTGGGACCGCTTACGAGCAGTACTTC CASSAGTAYEQYF
TRBD1 14 TRBJ1-5 TRBV20-1 - TGCAGTGCTTACGACAGGGAGAGGGATCAGCCCCAGCATTTT CSAYDRERDQPQHF
TRBD1 14 TRBJ2-7 TRBV6-5 few TGTGCCAGCAGTTACTCGACAGGGGGGGGCGAGCAGTACTTC CASSYSTGGGEQYF
TRBD2 15 TRBJ2-1 TRBV6-4 - TGTGCCAGCAGTGGGGGTGCGGGGGACTACAATGAGCAGTTCTTC CASSGGAGDYNEQFF
- 14 TRBJ2-7 TRBV5-1 - TGCGCCAGCAGCTTGGGTTTCAAGGAGTGGGAGCAGTACTTC CASSLGFKEWEQYF
TRBD1 15 TRBJ2-7 TRBV20-1 - TGCAGTGCGTTGGATATTGGGGACAGGGGCTACGAGCAGTACTTC CSALDIGDRGYEQYF
- 15 TRBJ1-5 TRBV5-6 few TGTGCCAGCAGCTTGTCCGGCCAGCTTAGTCAGCCCCAGCATTTT CASSLSGQLSQPQHF
- 14 TRBJ2-7 TRBV7-6 - TGTGCCAGCAGCGGCGAGTCGGGCCCCTACGAGCAGTACTTC CASSGESGPYEQYF
TRBD2 16 TRBJ2-1 TRBV20-1 - TGCAGTGCTAGAGAGTGGGTTAGCGGGGGGGCAGGTGAGCAGTTCTTC CSAREWVSGGAGEQFF
- 13 TRBJ1-5 TRBV20-1 once TGCAGTGCAAGAGGGGCAGAATATCAGCCCCAGCATTTT CSARGAEYQPQHF
TRBD1 14 TRBJ1-5 TRBV7-6 many TGTGCCAGCAGCTGGGGACAGGGGCATCAGCCCCAGCATTTT CASSWGQGHQPQHF
TRBD2 16 TRBJ2-1 TRBV7-8 many TGTGCCAGCAGCCCACTGGGGACGGGGGGGCCGCGGGAGCAGTTCTTC CASSPLGTGGPREQFF
TRBD1 14 TRBJ2-7 TRBV7-9 many TGTGCCAGCACCAGATCAGGACAGGGGTACGAGCAGTACTTC CASTRSGQGYEQYF
- 13 TRBJ1-6 TRBV27 few TGTGCCAGCAGTCCCCTCTCGGGTTCACCCCTCCACTTT CASSPLSGSPLHF
- 16 TRBJ2-6 TRBV7-8 many TGTGCCAGCCAACATGCAGATTACTCTGGGGCCAACGTCCTGACTTTC CASQHADYSGANVLTF
- 15 TRBJ1-1 TRBV28 - TGTGCCAGCAGTTCCCTGATGAGAGGAGGGACTGAAGCTTTCTTT CASSSLMRGGTEAFF
- 16 TRBJ1-6 TRBV7-6 many TGTGCCAGCAGCTTAGGTGGTGGGGAAGTTTGGTCACCCCTCCACTTT CASSLGGGEVWSPLHF
TRBD2 14 TRBJ2-7 TRBV28 - TGTGCCAGCAGTAGACTAGCGGAGATCTACGAGCAGTACTTC CASSRLAEIYEQYF
- 15 TRBJ2-1 TRBV11-1 few TGTGCCAGCAGCCATAGCGAAATCTCCTACAATGAGCAGTTCTTC CASSHSEISYNEQFF
- 15 TRBJ2-7 TRBV5-6 - TGTGCCAGCAGCTTGGATCTGGAGGGATACTACGAGCAGTACTTC CASSLDLEGYYEQYF
- 13 TRBJ2-3 TRBV20-1 - TGCAGTGCTAGCGCCAGTAGCACAGATACGCAGTATTTT CSASASSTDTQYF
TRBD1 15 TRBJ1-4 TRBV12-5 - TGTGCTAGTGGATCTTCGGGACAGGACTATGAAAAACTGCTTTTT CASGSSGQDYEKLLF
- 15 TRBJ1-2 TRBV28 many TGTGCCAGCAGTTCGACTATAGGACGGGACTATGGCTACACCTTC CASSSTIGRDYGYTF
- 13 TRBJ1-3 TRBV7-8 many TGTGCCAGCAGTGAATTCTCTGGAAACACCATATATTTT CASSEFSGNTIYF
- 14 TRBJ2-3 TRBV20-1 - TGCAGTGCTGGTGGGGAGGTCGACACAGATACGCAGTATTTT CSAGGEVDTDTQYF
TRBD1 15 TRBJ2-7 TRBV2 many TGTGCCAGCAGTCCCCCGGGACAGGGGGTCAACGAGCAGTACTTC CASSPPGQGVNEQYF
- 13 TRBJ1-2 TRBV7-9 many TGTGCCAGCAGCCGTCCCCAGGGTCTAGGCTACACCTTC CASSRPQGLGYTF
- 14 TRBJ1-1 TRBV18 - TGTGCCAGCTCACCATGGGCAGTCAACACTGAAGCTTTCTTT CASSPWAVNTEAFF
- 14 TRBJ2-2 TRBV7-8 many TGTGCCAGCAGCTTATCGCGGGATACCGGGGAGCTGTTTTTT CASSLSRDTGELFF
- 13 TRBJ2-7 TRBV29-1 - TGCAGCGTTGCGGACAGCCATACCTACGAGCAGTACTTC CSVADSHTYEQYF
TRBD1 17 TRBJ2-1 TRBV7-8 many TGTGCCAGCAGCGCCTATCCCGGGACAGAGATCGACAATGAGCAGTTCTTC CASSAYPGTEIDNEQFF
TRBD1 14 TRBJ2-7 TRBV28 - TGTGCCAGCATTAATCTACAGGGGTCCTACGAGCAGTACTTC CASINLQGSYEQYF
TRBD2 13 TRBJ2-1 TRBV20-1 - TGCAGTGCCCTAGCGGGGGGGGCAAATGAGCAGTTCTTC CSALAGGANEQFF
- 12 TRBJ2-7 TRBV7-8 many TGTGCCAGCAGCTTAGGATGGTCTGAGCAGTACTTC CASSLGWSEQYF
TRBD1 16 TRBJ1-5 TRBV20-1 - TGCAGTGCCAGAGACAGAAAAGGGACAGGCGATCAGCCCCAGCATTTT CSARDRKGTGDQPQHF
- 13 TRBJ2-3 TRBV7-3 - TGTGCCAGCAGCAAGGACAACACAGATACGCAGTATTTT CASSKDNTDTQYF
TRBD1 12 TRBJ2-7 TRBV7-9 few TGTGCCAGCATTGCGACAGGGTCTAAGCAGTACTTC CASIATGSKQYF
- 12 TRBJ2-7 TRBV29-1 - TGCAGCGTTATGGACCTCATGGGCGAGCAGTACTTC CSVMDLMGEQYF